One sample yielded the 25 T cell receptor beta chains listed below, sequenced in a study of cytomegalovirus exposure and HLA in healthy donors. PCR amplification relied on 60 Vbeta primers (plus 13 Jbeta primers). Sequencing used immunoSEQ multiplex PCR; TCRdb keeps in-frame clones, though not all of them. This table holds 150,000 to 200,000 clones, about 82% found once. The source material was PBMCs. The receptors stem from a woman in her late teens or twenties in good health and CMV-seronegative.

V usage is TRBV5-1 and J usage is TRBJ2-1; TRBD1 matches at 7 bases. J gave up 6 bases and V 4 bases, and 13 bases lay outside the gene matches. CDR3 length: 16 amino acids. Germline V CDR1 and CDR2: SGHRS, YFSETQ. CDR3 residues: CASSTAWDSYLNEQFF. CDR3 nucleotide sequence: TGCGCCAGCAGCACGGCTTGGGACAGCTATCTCAATGAGCAGTTCTTC.

The chain carries TRBV6-6 and TRBJ1-1; 10 bases are shared with TRBD1. The CDR3 is 16 residues long. CDR1 is MNHNY and CDR2 is SVGAGI in the germline V gene (reference sequence). Trimming cost V 4 bases and J 1 base; bases outside gene matches: 6. The CDR3 region is CASSSGQGSSNTEAFF. As DNA, the CDR3 is TGTGCCAGCAGTTCGGGACAGGGGAGTTCGAACACTGAAGCTTTCTTT.

This clone was recorded once. The chain has TRBV2 and TRBJ2-3; D not certain. CDR3 length: 13 residues. The germline CDR1 and CDR2 sequences are SNHLY and FYNNEI. With 7 bases removed from V and 1 base from J, the gap between germline ends came to 9 bases. This chain's CDR3 is CASTRLGTDTQYF. CDR3 nucleotides: TGTGCCAGCACCCGACTTGGCACAGATACGCAGTATTTT.

The chain has TRBV19 and TRBJ2-2, with 14 bases identical to TRBD2. The trim removed 8 bases at V and 5 bases at J, leaving 7 bases unmatched. From germline, CDR1 is LNHDA and CDR2 SQIVND (reference sequence). This CDR3 contains 16 residues. CDR3 region: CASGTSGSLRTGELFF. The CDR3 region has the DNA TGTGCCAGTGGGACTAGCGGGAGCCTTAGGACCGGGGAGCTGTTTTTT.

This chain connects TRBV7-3 to TRBJ2-1, with D hard to call. CDR3 size: 13 residues. Per germline, CDR1 SGHTA and CDR2 FQGTGA. Trimming took 5 bases from V and 7 from J, leaving 12 bases between them. The CDR3 DNA reads TGTGCCAGCAGCCTCCAACTTTCGAATGAGCAGTTCTTC. Protein: CASSLQLSNEQFF.

The J gene is TRBJ1-2, the V gene TRBV4-3, with D uncertain. This CDR3 comprises 15 residues. CDR1 and CDR2 (germline): LGHNA, YSLEER. V lost 1 base and J lost 4, with 13 bases in between. DNA for the CDR3: TGCGCCAGCAGCCAAGGGGCGGGGAACAGCTATGGCTACACCTTC. Its translation is CASSQGAGNSYGYTF.

This rearrangement joins TRBV7-2 to TRBJ2-5; D ambiguous. TRBJ2-7 matches the DNA end more closely, so the J call is doubtful. Looked up from germline, CDR1 is SGHTA and CDR2 is FQGNSA. This CDR3 region has 15 residues. CDR3 DNA sequence: TGTGCCAGTGGCCAGCCAGGTGTAAGTTCCTACGAGCAGTACTTC. It is translated as CASGQPGVSSYEQYF.

The V gene is TRBV27, the J gene TRBJ2-7; 9 bases fit TRBD2. The ends lost 3 bases at V and 3 bases at J; junction bases unmatched: 6. The CDR3 sequence is 15 residues long. CDR1 MNHEY and CDR2 SMNVEV come from the germline V gene (reference sequence). The CDR3 DNA is TGTGCCAGCAGTTTCTCCCTTAGCGGGGGCTACGAGCAGTACTTC. The encoded protein is CASSFSLSGGYEQYF.

As concerns this clone: Relative to the germline gene, one junction end is altered; a read error may explain this. The chain links TRBV7-7 to TRBJ2-7, with 7 positions matching TRBD1. The CDR3 is 15 amino acids. Germline CDR1 is SSHAT and CDR2 is FNYEAQ (reference sequence). In DNA form, the CDR3 reads TGTGCTAGCAGCATAATGACAGGGCCAACCTACGAGCAGTACTTC. Protein sequence: CASSIMTGPTYEQYF.

The chain combines TRBV7-3 with TRBJ2-1, with 14 bases matching TRBD2. The CDR3 is 15 amino acids. The V segment lost 2 bases and the J segment 9 bases; nucleotides outside the gene matches: 3. Germline lookup yields CDR1 SGHTA and CDR2 FQGTGA. DNA of the CDR3: TGTGCCAGCAGCTTAGTGGGACTAGCGGGAGTTGAGCAGTTCTTC. Encoded protein: CASSLVGLAGVEQFF.

The gene calls are TRBV28 and TRBJ2-1; 7 bases fit TRBD1. Germline values: CDR1 MDHEN, CDR2 SYDVKM. The junction had 5 bases not matched to a gene; V was cut back by 4 bases and J by 5 bases. This CDR3 is built from 14 residues. CDR3 protein: CASSWGQPNNEQFF. The CDR3 DNA follows: TGTGCCAGCAGTTGGGGACAGCCTAACAATGAGCAGTTCTTC. Full variable domain (missing parts from reference TRBV28 and TRBJ2-1): DVKVTQSSRYLVKRTGEKVFLECVQDMDHENMFWYRQDPGLGLRLIYFSYDVKMKEKGDIPEGYSVSREKKERFSLILESASTNQTSMYLCASSWGQPNNEQFFGPGTRLTVL.

This clone has just a few counts. The DNA for the CDR3 is TGTGCCAGCAGCCGAGGACAGGGAGGGGACAATGAGCAGTTCTTC. Translated, it gives CASSRGQGGDNEQFF. The J gene is TRBJ2-1, the V gene TRBV4-2, with D tentatively TRBD1 (8 bases). V was clipped by 4 bases and J by 5 bases, with 15 bases between them. The CDR3 has 15 amino acids. The germline gives CDR1 LGHNA, CDR2 YNFKEQ.

DNA of the CDR3: TGTGCCAGCAGTTACGGGCCCCGCTCCTACGAGCAGTACTTC. It translates to CASSYGPRSYEQYF. V and J are TRBV6-5 and TRBJ2-7; D not resolved. Between the trimmed V and J ends, which lost 2 bases and 0 bases, there was a span of 8 bases. Germline V gene sequence: CDR1 MNHEY, CDR2 SVGAGI. The CDR3 is made up of 14 amino acids.

This rearrangement joins TRBV9 to TRBJ2-3; D possibly corresponds to TRBD1 (6 bases). Germline V CDR1 and CDR2: SGDLS, YYNGEE. The CDR3 extends over 14 amino acids. V was cut by 2 bases and J by 2 bases, with 9 bases left in between. CDR3 nucleotide sequence: TGTGCCAGCAGCGTGAGACAGGTCACAGATACGCAGTATTTT. This gives the protein CASSVRQVTDTQYF. The whole variable domain, remainder taken from reference TRBV9 and TRBJ2-3, is DSGVTQTPKHLITATGQRVTLRCSPRSGDLSVYWYQQSLDQGLQFLIQYYNGEERAKGNILERFSAQQFPDLHSELNLSSLELGDSALYFCASSVRQVTDTQYFGPGTRLTVL.

This clone was seen a single time. J is TRBJ1-1 and V is TRBV29-1; 7 bases map to TRBD1. Germline-derived CDR1 and CDR2 are SQVTM and ANQGSEA. V was pared by 7 bases and J by 5 bases, with 10 bases of the junction left unmatched. CDR3 length: 13 amino acids. Here the CDR3 DNA reads TGCAGCGCTTTAGGGGGCGCCGGTACTGAAGCTTTCTTT. The encoded protein is CSALGGAGTEAFF.

The chain is built from TRBV6-6 and TRBJ1-1, with D uncertain. Germline loops: CDR1 MNHNY, CDR2 SVGAGI (reference sequence). The CDR3 totals 14 residues. The V end lost 0 bases, the J end lost 6 bases, and 11 bases lay between the germline ends. The CDR3 nucleotides read TGTGCCAGCAGTTACTCGAGGGTTCGTGCTGAAGCTTTCTTT. Its translation is CASSYSRVRAEAFF.

The chain links TRBV13 to TRBJ2-1; 9 bases align to TRBD2. The CDR3 has 16 amino acids. Trimming took 0 bases from V and 5 from J; bases not matched to a gene: 5. CDR1 is PRHDT and CDR2 is FYEKMQ in the germline V gene (reference sequence). The CDR3 spells CASSLGNSGRHNEQFF. In DNA form, the CDR3 reads TGTGCCAGCAGCTTAGGCAATAGCGGGAGACACAATGAGCAGTTCTTC. Variable domain in full (rest from reference TRBV13 and TRBJ2-1): AAGVIQSPRHLIKEKRETATLKCYPIPRHDTVYWYQQGPGQDPQFLISFYEKMQSDKGSIPDRFSAQQFSDYHSELNMSSLELGDSALYFCASSLGNSGRHNEQFFGPGTRLTVL.

The chain combines TRBV5-1 with TRBJ1-1, with unresolved D. The CDR3 sequence is 15 residues long. V was shortened by 0 bases and J by 2 bases, with 11 bases between the two germline ends. Per the germline V gene, CDR1 is SGHRS and CDR2 is YFSETQ. The CDR3 loop is CASSLAPGVNTEAFF. DNA of the CDR3: TGCGCCAGCAGCTTGGCCCCAGGCGTCAACACTGAAGCTTTCTTT.

The V and J genes are TRBV7-2 and TRBJ2-2; D gene ambiguous. Germline V CDR1 and CDR2: SGHTA, FQGNSA. Trimming pared 3 bases from V and 6 bases from J, leaving 5 bases between. There are 12 residues in the CDR3. The CDR3 sequence: CASSFGSGELFF. CDR3 coding DNA: TGTGCCAGCAGCTTCGGGTCCGGGGAGCTGTTTTTT.

This chain links TRBV7-9 with TRBJ2-3; D not resolved. Trimming took 0 bases from V and 1 from J, leaving 11 bases between them. The V gene's germline CDR1 is SEHNR and CDR2 FQNEAQ (reference sequence). The CDR3 runs 16 residues. This CDR3 is CASSLAGREGTDTQYF. The CDR3 DNA sequence: TGTGCCAGCAGCTTAGCAGGCAGAGAGGGCACAGATACGCAGTATTTT.

This clone turned up a few times. The V call is TRBV7-9, the J call TRBJ2-7; D remains ambiguous. The CDR3 totals 14 residues. V dropped 1 base and J dropped 0 bases, with 7 bases sitting between them. The germline gives CDR1 SEHNR, CDR2 FQNEAQ (reference sequence). In DNA, the CDR3 is TGTGCCAGCAGCTTAGGGTTCGGCTCCTACGAGCAGTACTTC. The encoded protein is CASSLGFGSYEQYF.

The count of this clone is one. The rearrangement joins TRBV30 to TRBJ2-1, with D unclear. The germline gives CDR1 GTSNPN, CDR2 SVGIG (reference sequence). There are 14 residues in the CDR3. V was cut by 1 base and J by 6 bases, with 13 bases left in between. DNA for the CDR3: TGTGCCTGGAGTGGGAGCTTCCACGTCAATGAGCAGTTCTTC. Protein: CAWSGSFHVNEQFF.

V is TRBV4-3 and J is TRBJ2-2; TRBD2 might be the D (5 bases). The CDR3 is 15 amino acids. The V gene's germline CDR1 is LGHNA and CDR2 YSLEER. Trimming took off 1 base at V and 0 bases at J, with 6 bases between the two ends. CDR3 in DNA: TGCGCCAGCAGCCAAGGGGGAGCGAACACCGGGGAGCTGTTTTTT. It yields the protein CASSQGGANTGELFF.

The table lists this clone with a few counts. This chain links TRBV7-9 with TRBJ2-1; TRBD2 is a possible D gene (6 bases). The CDR3 spans 16 residues. Germline V gene sequence: CDR1 SEHNR, CDR2 FQNEAQ (reference sequence). V dropped 4 bases and J dropped 4 bases, with 17 bases sitting between them. The CDR3 loop is CASSSFLGTSYNEQFF. The CDR3 DNA sequence: TGTGCCAGCAGCTCCTTCCTAGGGACTTCATACAATGAGCAGTTCTTC.

In its sample, this clone was seen once. The gene calls are TRBV11-1 and TRBJ2-3; 8 bases fit TRBD2. Germline V CDR1 and CDR2: SGHAT, FQDESV (reference sequence). The CDR3 runs 16 residues. V gave up 5 bases and J gave up 2 bases; unmatched junction bases: 9. The CDR3 loop is CASSDDLAGFTDTQYF. CDR3 DNA: TGTGCCAGCAGCGACGATCTAGCGGGCTTCACAGATACGCAGTATTTT.